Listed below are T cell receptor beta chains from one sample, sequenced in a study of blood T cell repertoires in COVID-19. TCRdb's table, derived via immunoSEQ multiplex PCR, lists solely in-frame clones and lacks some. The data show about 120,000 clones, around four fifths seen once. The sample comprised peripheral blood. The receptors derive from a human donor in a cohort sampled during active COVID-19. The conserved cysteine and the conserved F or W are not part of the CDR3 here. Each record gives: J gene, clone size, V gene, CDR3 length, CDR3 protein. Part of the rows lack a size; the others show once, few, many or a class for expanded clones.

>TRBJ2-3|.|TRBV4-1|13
ATAPTGALRDTQY
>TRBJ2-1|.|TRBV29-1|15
SVMDRGRFPSYNEQF
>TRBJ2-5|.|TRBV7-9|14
ASSLGGQGGRETQY
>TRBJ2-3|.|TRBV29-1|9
SVPQGDTQY
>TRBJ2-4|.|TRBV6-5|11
ASSGSGGNIQY
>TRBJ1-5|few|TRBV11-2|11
ASSRDRDQPQH
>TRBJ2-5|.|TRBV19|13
ASSMAGTGTETQY
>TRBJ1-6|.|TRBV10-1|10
ASSSGNSPLH
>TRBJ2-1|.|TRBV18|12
ASSPGTDYNEQF
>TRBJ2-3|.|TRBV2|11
ASSGESTDTQY
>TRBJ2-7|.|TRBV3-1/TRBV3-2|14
ASSLSATGQGAEQY
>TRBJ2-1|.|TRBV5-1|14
ASSLVSGGFDNEQF
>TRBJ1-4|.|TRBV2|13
ASSRTGTAIEKLF
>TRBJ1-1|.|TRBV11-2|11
ASQRAENTEAF
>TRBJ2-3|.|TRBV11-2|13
ASSGRLDSTDTQY
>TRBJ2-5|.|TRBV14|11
ASSLQGAKTQY
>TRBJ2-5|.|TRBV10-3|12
AISGGLSQETQY
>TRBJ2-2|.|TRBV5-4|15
ASSLGAGHRNTGELF
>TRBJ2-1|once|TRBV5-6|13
ASSLARQGDNEQF
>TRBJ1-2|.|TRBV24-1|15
ATSDSSLRGPNYGYT
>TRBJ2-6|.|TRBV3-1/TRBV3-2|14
ASSQGTGSGANVLT
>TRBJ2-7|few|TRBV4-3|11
ASSADRGVEQY
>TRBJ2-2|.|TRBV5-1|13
ATAPGTGNTGELF
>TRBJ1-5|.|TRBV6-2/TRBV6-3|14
ASSGRGNRFNQPQH
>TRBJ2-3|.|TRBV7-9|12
ASSLGVSTDTQY
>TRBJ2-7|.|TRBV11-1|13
ASTHQGVEAYEQY
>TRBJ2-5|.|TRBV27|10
ASRARQETQY
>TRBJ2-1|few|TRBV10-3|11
AITGGGRDEQF
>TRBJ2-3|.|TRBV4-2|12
ASSRGDGEDTQY
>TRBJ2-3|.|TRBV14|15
ASSQGLTSGGTDTQY
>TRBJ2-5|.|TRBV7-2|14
ASSPGGRGGGETQY
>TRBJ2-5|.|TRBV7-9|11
ASAGGPVETQY
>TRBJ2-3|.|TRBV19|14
ASSMGTSGITDTQY
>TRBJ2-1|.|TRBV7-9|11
ASRVLAGGREF
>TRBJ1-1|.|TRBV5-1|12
ASGPGTLNTEAF
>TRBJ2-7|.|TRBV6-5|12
ASRRQGSSYEQY
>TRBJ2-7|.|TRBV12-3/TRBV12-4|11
ASSPDSSYEQY
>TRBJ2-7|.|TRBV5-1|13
ASSHQQGVTYEQY
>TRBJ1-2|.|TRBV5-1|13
ASSWTGGADDGYT
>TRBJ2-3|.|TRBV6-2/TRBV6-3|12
ASSQIAGTDTQY
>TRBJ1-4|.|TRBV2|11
ASTKGLGEKLF
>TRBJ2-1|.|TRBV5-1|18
ASSNRGSGVGRSSYNEQF
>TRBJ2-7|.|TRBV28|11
ASRPGSSYEQY
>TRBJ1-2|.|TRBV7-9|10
ASSQTSGGYT
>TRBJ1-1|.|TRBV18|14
ASSPFYAGQNTEAF
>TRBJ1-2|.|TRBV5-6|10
ASSPGTGEHT